This T cell receptor beta chain emerged from a study of CXCR3-negative and CXCR3-positive naive CD8 T cells (dated by TCRdb to the late 2010s). Broadly, across the study: In total, roughly 150 million TRB reads were obtained, or roughly 1.5 +/- 0.3 million reads per library. Diversity and physicochemical repertoire analyses covered approximately 10 donors pooled from two independent experiments. The TRBV-TRBJ cluster analysis covered naive subsets from several donors and memory cells from 3 donors. Findings and caveats that apply to the study as a whole: Because surface CD5, which has been linked to self-reactivity in mice, was comparable between naive subsets, TCR interaction strength was also inferred from TRB CDR3 physicochemical properties. TRB CDR3s from CXCR3-positive naive cells showed higher hydrophobicity (lower Kidera factor 4), lower energy, and higher strength and volume indices than CXCR3-negative naive cells. Repertoire diversity was comparably high in both naive subsets but much lower in memory CD8+ T cells. Within the same donor, TRBV-TRBJ usage looked similar between naive CXCR3-negative and CXCR3-positive cells, but memory cells had distinct patterns. Because CXCR3 expression was partially decreased after cryopreservation, freshly isolated PBMCs were used for most assays.

Sequenced on a NextSeq 550. The Human TCR Profiling Kit (MiLaboratory) was used to prepare UMI-labeled 5' RACE TRB cDNA libraries. The full amount of extracted RNA was used for cDNA synthesis, and the full amount of resulting cDNA was used for PCR amplification. Libraries were prepared in parallel with an identical number of PCR cycles. The authors' pipeline ran thus. With a requirement of at least two reads per UMI, MIGEC and MiXCR extracted about 52,000 +/- 9,100 unique UMI-labeled TRB cDNA molecules per library. Each library averaged about 37,000 +/- 9,700 functional in-frame TRB CDR3 nucleotide clonotypes without stop codons. After downsampling to 5000 UMI-labeled TRB molecules per sample, diversity metrics, including normalized Shannon-Wiener and Chao1, were computed in VDJtools. Clonotype-size-weighted physicochemical properties of the central five CDR3 residues (interaction energy, strength, volume and Kidera factor 4) were computed in VDJtools. TCRdb reprocessed the reads and lists each CDR3 protein sequence as a single entry, with no DNA. The V and J calls and clone size are TCRdb's, not the authors'. This sample's listing comprises over 100,000 distinct CDR3 sequences. The ten largest clones represent roughly 0.31% of the sample.

The CDR3, from cysteine to phenylalanine, totals 14 residues. The nucleotide record is missing. CDR1 and CDR2, looked up from the germline V gene, are KGHSH and LQKENI. Each CD8+ T cell subset was flow-sorted in triplicate, with some 300,000 cells per subset placed directly into RLT lysis buffer. To exclude memory contaminants, naive CD8+ T cells were stringently defined as CD45RO-CCR7+CD27+CD95-. Standard density gradient centrifugation was used to isolate peripheral blood mononuclear cells from buffy coats. Naive CXCR3-negative and CXCR3-positive CD8+ T cells were flow-sorted on a FACSAria III. An RNeasy Mini Kit was used to extract total RNA from the sorted cells. Points on this clonotype: No cognate antigen has been identified for it.

The source of this sequence is a human donor in good health. Some clones in this sample may be carry-over from other donors' samples. The sequence joins TRBV18 to TRBJ1-2; TCRdb outputs TRBD1, but without DNA this stays unchecked. Sequenced input: naive CXCR3- CD8+ T cells from blood. This sample's cell subset or site label indicates: CD45RO-CCR7+CD27+CD95- naive CD8+ T cells lacking CXCR3 (TNR3-). The CDR3 region has the sequence CASSPPGQGYGYTF.